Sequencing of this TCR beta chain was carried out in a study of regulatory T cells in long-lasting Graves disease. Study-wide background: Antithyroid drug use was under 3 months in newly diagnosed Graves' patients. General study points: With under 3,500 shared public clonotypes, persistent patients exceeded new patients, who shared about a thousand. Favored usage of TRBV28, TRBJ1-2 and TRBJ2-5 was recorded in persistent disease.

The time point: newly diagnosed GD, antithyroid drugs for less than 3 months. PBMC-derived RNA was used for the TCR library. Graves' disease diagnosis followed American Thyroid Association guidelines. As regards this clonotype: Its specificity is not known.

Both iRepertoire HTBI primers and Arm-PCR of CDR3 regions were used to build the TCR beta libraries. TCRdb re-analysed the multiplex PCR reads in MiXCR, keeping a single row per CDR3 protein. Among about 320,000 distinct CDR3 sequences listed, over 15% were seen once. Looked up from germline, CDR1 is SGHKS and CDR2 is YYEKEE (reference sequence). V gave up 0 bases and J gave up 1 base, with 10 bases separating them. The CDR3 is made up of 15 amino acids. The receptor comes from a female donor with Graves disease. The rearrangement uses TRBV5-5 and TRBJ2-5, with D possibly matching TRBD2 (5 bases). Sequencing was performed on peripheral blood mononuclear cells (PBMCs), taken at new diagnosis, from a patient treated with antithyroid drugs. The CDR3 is CASSLAGNSQETQYF. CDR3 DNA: TGTGCCAGCAGCTTGGCGGGAAACTCCCAAGAGACCCAGTACTTC.